This T cell receptor beta chain was found in a study of T cells in women clearing cervical HPV infection. The overall study: Cases' blood sampling followed lesion detection by median around 23 weeks (90 to 200).

As for this clone: Its antigen is not identified. With the read ending 3 residues before the CDR3 end, the germline J gene is used to fill in that end.

MY09/MY11 PCR detected cervical HPV DNA; dot-blot assigned genotypes. Sequencing used immunoSEQ multiplex PCR; TCRdb keeps in-frame clones, though not all of them. The sample table includes about 41,000 clones. Notes on the study in general: Cases carried less TRBV6-7 than controls: around 0.11% versus 0.15%. Unknown T-cell numbers per sample may underlie the richness differences.

V shed 7 bases and J 6 bases; nucleotides not matched to a gene: 11. CDR1 and CDR2 from the germline V gene are SEHNR and FQNEAQ (reference sequence). The CDR3 has 14 residues. This sequence was found in a woman between 18 and 70 years old with a cervical HPV16 infection that either progressed to CIN3+ or cleared (not recorded which). The chain carries TRBV7-9 and TRBJ1-1, with 7 bases identical to TRBD1. The sample consisted of blood buffy coat. CDR3 DNA, as far as it was read: TGTGCCAGCACTCTCCAGGGGGAAGAGCCTGAA. Amino acids: CASTLQGEEPE. The full CDR3 protein reads CASTLQGEEPEAFF.